The 27 T cell receptor beta chains in this list originate from one sample, sequenced in a study of Ad26.COV2.S vaccination and SARS-CoV-2 variants. Method: immunoSEQ multiplex PCR; TCRdb's copy keeps in-frame clones and lacks some. The repertoire holds approximately 350,000 clones, with 80% to 90% as singletons. Treatment given: approximately 18 received Ad26.COV2.S at low or high dose, single or two shots; 5 received placebo; per-sample allocation not given. Sampling occurred on day 63 after the first vaccine or placebo injection. The sample consisted of peripheral blood, taken in a trial of Ad26.COV2.S vaccine versus placebo. Every receptor here comes from a person between 18 and 59 years old who received the Ad26.COV2.S COVID-19 vaccine or a placebo.

The rearrangement links TRBV12-3 or TRBV12-4 to TRBJ1-2; D is ambiguous. Between the trimmed V and J ends, which lost 10 bases and 4 bases, there was a span of 16 bases. CDR3 length: 13 amino acids. CDR3 nucleotide sequence: TGTGCCATTAGACACCGGCGAACCTATGGCTACACCTTC. Translating gives CAIRHRRTYGYTF.

This chain uses TRBV30 with TRBJ1-5, with D possibly TRBD1 on 6 matching bases. The CDR3 contains 14 residues. Trimming took 2 bases from V and 6 from J, leaving 14 bases between them. Germline V gene data show CDR1 as GTSNPN and CDR2 as SVGIG (reference sequence). Here the CDR3 DNA reads TGTGCCTGGAGTCCCACAGGGTTAAGTCAGCCCCAGCATTTT. Residues: CAWSPTGLSQPQHF.

The chain recombines TRBV7-9 with TRBJ1-2; the D gene is possibly TRBD1 (5 bases). Germline CDR1 is SEHNR and CDR2 is FQNEAQ (reference sequence). The CDR3 length is 14 residues. V dropped 5 bases and J dropped 3 bases, with 13 bases sitting between them. The CDR3 DNA reads TGTGCCAGCAGCCCAAGTGGCAGGGACTATGGCTACACCTTC. Its translation: CASSPSGRDYGYTF.

The chain employs TRBV7-2 and TRBJ1-2; 8 bases are shared with TRBD1. J lost 4 bases, V lost 5 bases, and 9 bases had no gene match. The CDR3 consists of 15 residues. Germline V lookup: CDR1 SGHTA, CDR2 FQGNSA. CDR3 loop: CASSPQGARSYGYTF. For the CDR3, the DNA is TGTGCCAGCAGCCCCCAGGGGGCGCGAAGCTATGGCTACACCTTC.

The chain uses TRBV30 and TRBJ2-7; D is unresolved. CDR3 length: 14 amino acids. Trimming shortened V by 2 bases and J by 7 bases, and 18 bases separated the two germline ends. Germline CDR1 GTSNPN, CDR2 SVGIG (reference sequence). The CDR3 loop is CAWSPPPGLKEQYF. The CDR3 DNA sequence: TGTGCCTGGAGTCCCCCCCCCGGGTTGAAGGAGCAGTACTTC.

This sequence joins TRBV6-5 and TRBJ2-3; D is ambiguous. The CDR3 is 12 residues long. Germline loops: CDR1 MNHEY, CDR2 SVGAGI. The V end was cut by 5 bases, the J end by 2 bases, with 5 bases between. CDR3 residues: CASSPTTDTQYF. The CDR3 DNA is TGTGCCAGCAGTCCTACCACAGATACGCAGTATTTT.

The V and J genes are TRBV4-3 and TRBJ2-1, with 11 bases lining up with TRBD1. The CDR3 is made up of 14 amino acids. Germline CDR1 LGHNA, CDR2 YSLEER. The J segment lost 7 bases and the V segment lost 5 bases, leaving 4 bases of the junction unmatched. The chain's CDR3 is CASSSRDRGNEQFF. The DNA for the CDR3 is TGCGCCAGCAGCTCCCGGGACAGGGGGAATGAGCAGTTCTTC.

This clone was counted a single time. This chain uses TRBV12-3 or TRBV12-4 with TRBJ1-1, with D possibly matching TRBD1 (5 bases). V lost 6 bases to trimming and J lost 6 bases, with 8 bases between them. CDR3 size: 11 residues. The CDR3 protein is CASRRGSEAFF. In DNA form, the CDR3 reads TGTGCCAGCAGGAGGGGTTCTGAAGCTTTCTTT.

The gene calls are TRBV2 and TRBJ1-1; no reliable D call. V was shortened by 6 bases and J by 0 bases, with 11 bases between the two germline ends. Germline V CDR1 and CDR2: SNHLY, FYNNEI. This CDR3 contains 14 residues. The CDR3 nucleotides read TGTGCCAGCAGGGGTCCCGGGATGAACACTGAAGCTTTCTTT. It is translated as CASRGPGMNTEAFF.

The CDR3 loop reads CASSQEGSATQYF. The DNA of the CDR3 is TGCGCCAGCAGCCAAGAGGGCTCTGCTACGCAGTATTTT. This chain joins TRBV4-3 and TRBJ2-3; D is uncertain. Germline V CDR1 and CDR2: LGHNA, YSLEER. The V end was cut by 0 bases, the J end by 8 bases, with 9 bases between. The CDR3 covers 13 residues.

This clone was picked up a small number of times. J is TRBJ1-6 and V is TRBV19; 7 nucleotides line up with TRBD1. CDR1 and CDR2 from the germline V gene are LNHDA and SQIVND (reference sequence). The J segment lost 6 bases and the V segment lost 4 bases, leaving 6 bases of the junction unmatched. The CDR3 contains 15 residues. The CDR3 sequence is CASSTRTGLNSPLHF. The CDR3 bases are TGTGCCAGTAGTACTCGGACAGGCCTTAATTCACCCCTCCACTTT.

This clone was counted a single time. The CDR3 protein is CASSIQRSTDTQYF. CDR3 DNA: TGTGCCAGTAGTATCCAGCGGAGCACAGATACGCAGTATTTT. The V gene is TRBV19, the J gene TRBJ2-3, with D maybe TRBD2 (5 bases). The CDR3 is 14 amino acids. V lost 3 bases, J lost 0 bases, and 7 bases lay in between. Germline assignment: CDR1 LNHDA and CDR2 SQIVND (reference sequence).

This clone showed up just once. The CDR3 DNA reads TGTGCCTGGAGTGTACTGGGTTCACCCCTCCACTTT. This sequence encodes CAWSVLGSPLHF. The chain couples TRBV30 to TRBJ1-6, with no clear D. Germline values: CDR1 GTSNPN, CDR2 SVGIG (reference sequence). The CDR3 loop spans 12 amino acids. V dropped 0 bases and J dropped 9 bases, with 6 bases sitting between them.

The V and J genes are TRBV19 and TRBJ2-2; no clear D gene. Germline lookup yields CDR1 LNHDA and CDR2 SQIVND (reference sequence). V was cut by 5 bases and J by 7 bases, with 11 bases left in between. This CDR3 is 13 amino acids long. This chain's CDR3 is CASSPGWSGELFF. DNA of the CDR3: TGTGCCAGTAGTCCCGGCTGGAGCGGGGAGCTGTTTTTT.

This chain connects TRBV18 to TRBJ1-4, with 7 bases fitting TRBD1. Germline V lookup: CDR1 KGHSH, CDR2 LQKENI. This CDR3 has 14 residues. Trimming cost V 2 bases and J 6 bases; bases outside gene matches: 3. In nucleotides, the CDR3 is TGTGCCAGCTCACCAGAGGGGGCGCATGAAAAACTGTTTTTT. This encodes CASSPEGAHEKLFF.

The chain recombines TRBV24-1 with TRBJ2-3; 11 nucleotides match TRBD1. Germline V gene lookup returns CDR1 KGHDR and CDR2 SFDVKD. CDR3 length: 18 amino acids. The trim removed 4 bases at V and 0 bases at J, leaving 8 bases unmatched. CDR3 in DNA: TGTGCCACCAGTGAGCCCGGGACAGGGGGTTATAGCACAGATACGCAGTATTTT. Translated: CATSEPGTGGYSTDTQYF.

This sequence joins TRBV7-6 and TRBJ1-1; D not resolved. The CDR3 runs 13 residues. Germline lookup yields CDR1 SGHVS and CDR2 FNYEAQ. Trimming left V 3 bases short and J 1 base short, with 6 bases between. This CDR3 is CASSLAGNTEAFF. CDR3 nucleotide sequence: TGTGCCAGCAGCTTGGCAGGGAACACTGAAGCTTTCTTT.

The chain joins TRBV19 to TRBJ2-1, with D hard to call. The germline gives CDR1 LNHDA, CDR2 SQIVND (reference sequence). The germline V and J ends were trimmed by 1 base and 9 bases, with 25 bases remaining between them. This CDR3 is 18 amino acids long. CDR3 in DNA: TGTGCCAGTAGTATAGTTGGTCCTGAACTACGATTAAGGATTGAGCAGTTCTTC. The encoded protein is CASSIVGPELRLRIEQFF.

The chain is built from TRBV19 and TRBJ1-1; TRBD1 agrees at 7 bases. J lost 7 bases, V lost 5 bases, and 7 bases had no gene match. Germline V gives CDR1 LNHDA, CDR2 SQIVND (reference sequence). The CDR3 sequence is 13 residues long. Here the CDR3 reads CASSVDRNFEAFF. CDR3 DNA sequence: TGTGCCAGTAGTGTGGACAGGAATTTTGAAGCTTTCTTT. Full variable domain (outside the CDR3, taken from reference TRBV19 and TRBJ1-1): DGGITQSPKYLFRKEGQNVTLSCEQNLNHDAMYWYRQDPGQGLRLIYYSQIVNDFQKGDIAEGYSVSREKKESFPLTVTSAQKNPTAFYLCASSVDRNFEAFFGQGTRLTVV.

This chain uses TRBV5-5 with TRBJ1-5, with D unresolved. The CDR3 totals 15 residues. Trimming shortened V by 4 bases and J by 0 bases, and 11 bases separated the two germline ends. CDR1 SGHKS and CDR2 YYEKEE come from the germline V gene (reference sequence). Here the CDR3 DNA reads TGTGCCAGCAGCCCGGGCCTTTATAGCAATCAGCCCCAGCATTTT. Encoded protein: CASSPGLYSNQPQHF.

This clone was seen once. The rearrangement links TRBV19 to TRBJ2-4; D gene unclear. Germline values: CDR1 LNHDA, CDR2 SQIVND (reference sequence). CDR3 length equals 14 residues. The V end lost 3 bases, the J end lost 1 base, and 7 bases lay between the germline ends. The CDR3 loop is CASSIGDAKNIQYF. Here the CDR3 DNA reads TGTGCCAGTAGTATCGGTGATGCCAAAAACATTCAGTACTTC.

The chain joins TRBV9 to TRBJ2-7; D gene uncertain. The CDR3 is 11 amino acids. Deletions cut 0 bases from V and 6 bases from J, with 4 bases between. CDR1 SGDLS and CDR2 YYNGEE come from the germline V gene. The CDR3 bases are TGTGCCAGCAGCGTAGCGTTCGAGCAGTACTTC. This gives the protein CASSVAFEQYF.

The chain combines TRBV6-5 with TRBJ2-5; 15 bases match TRBD2. Per the germline V gene, CDR1 is MNHEY and CDR2 is SVGAGI. The CDR3 spans 15 residues. The V segment lost 8 bases and the J segment 5 bases; nucleotides outside the gene matches: 6. The CDR3 reads CASGLAGGPGETQYF. The CDR3 region has the DNA TGTGCCAGCGGACTAGCGGGGGGGCCAGGGGAGACCCAGTACTTC.

V and J are TRBV4-1 and TRBJ2-7; the D gene is possibly TRBD2 (7 bases). The CDR3 totals 15 residues. The V end was cut by 1 base, the J end by 3 bases, with 13 bases between. Per germline, CDR1 MGHRA and CDR2 YSYEKL. The CDR3 DNA follows: TGCGCCAGCAGCCAAGGGGGGGCGGGGGTCTACGAGCAGTACTTC. Translated, it gives CASSQGGAGVYEQYF.

The gene calls are TRBV9 and TRBJ2-1, with 8 bases matching TRBD2. The CDR3 is 17 amino acids. V lost 1 base to trimming and J lost 2 bases; unmatched junction nucleotides: 8. The germline CDR1 and CDR2 sequences are SGDLS and YYNGEE. The DNA of the CDR3 is TGTGCCAGCAGCGTAAATGCTCATAGCGGGACCTACAATGAGCAGTTCTTC. Translating it yields CASSVNAHSGTYNEQFF.

Comment on this clone: The junction shows a germline mismatch at one end, possibly a read error. The V gene is TRBV11-3, the J gene TRBJ2-5, with 8 bases lining up with TRBD2. CDR1 SGHNT and CDR2 YENEEA come from the germline V gene. The CDR3 extends over 14 amino acids. The DNA of the CDR3 is TGTGCCAGCAGCTCTAGCGGGCCGCAAGGGACCCAGTACTTC. As protein: CASSSSGPQGTQYF.

V gene TRBV11-1 combines with J gene TRBJ1-1; maybe TRBD1 (5 bases). Germline CDR1 reads SGHAT; CDR2 reads FQDESV (reference sequence). The CDR3 extends over 14 amino acids. The germline V and J ends were trimmed by 5 bases and 0 bases, with 10 bases remaining between them. As DNA, the CDR3 is TGTGCCAGCAGCCCCCGGGGGATGAACACTGAAGCTTTCTTT. Translating it yields CASSPRGMNTEAFF.